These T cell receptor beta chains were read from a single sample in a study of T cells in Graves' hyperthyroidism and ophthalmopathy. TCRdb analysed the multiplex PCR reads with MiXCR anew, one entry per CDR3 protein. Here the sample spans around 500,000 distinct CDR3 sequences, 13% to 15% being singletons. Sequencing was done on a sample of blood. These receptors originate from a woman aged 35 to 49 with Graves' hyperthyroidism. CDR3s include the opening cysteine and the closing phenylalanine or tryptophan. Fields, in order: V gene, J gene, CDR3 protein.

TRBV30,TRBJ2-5,CAWSPLQETQYF
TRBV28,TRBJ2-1,CASMTRGTSYNEQFF
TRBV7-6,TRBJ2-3,CASSSKGGQADTQYF
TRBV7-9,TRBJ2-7,CATLGLAGDYEQYF
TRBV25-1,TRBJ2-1,CASSELGVNRNEQFF
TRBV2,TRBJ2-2,CASIRLAGGTGELFF
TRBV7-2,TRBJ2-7,CASSFRLAGEQYF
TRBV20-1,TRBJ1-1,CSARREGGNTEAFF
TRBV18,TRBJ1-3,CASSPEGRGNTIYF
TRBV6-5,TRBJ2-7,CASSYKRTPSYEQYF
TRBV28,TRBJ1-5,CASSRGQEYGQPQHF
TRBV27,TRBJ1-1,CASSPLDRGTEAFF
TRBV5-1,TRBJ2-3,CASSLDGYTDTQYF
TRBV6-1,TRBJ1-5,CASTSDHLSNQPQHF
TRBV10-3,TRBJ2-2,CAISGQANTGELFF
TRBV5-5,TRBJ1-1,CASSWPLQGSGAMNTEAFF
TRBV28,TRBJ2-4,CASSHYRGMVKNIQYF
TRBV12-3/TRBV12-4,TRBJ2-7,CASSLWDKPYEQYF
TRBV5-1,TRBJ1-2,CASSVDSSIYGYTF
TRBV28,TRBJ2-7,CASSFVPTYEQYF
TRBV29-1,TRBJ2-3,CSVELGANTDTQYF
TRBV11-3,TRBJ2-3,CASSLGQGGNTDTQYF
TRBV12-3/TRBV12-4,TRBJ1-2,CASTSTWRDGGYTF
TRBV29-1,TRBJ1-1,CSVPGRQGDTEAFF
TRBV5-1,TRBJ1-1,CASSLATGGTEAFF
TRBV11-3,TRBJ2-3,CASSLTSGPGCGTDTQYF
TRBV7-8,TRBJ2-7,CASSRRPSVTYEQYF
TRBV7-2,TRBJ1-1,CASTKGRLNTEAFF
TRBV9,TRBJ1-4,CASSVGDRLNEKLFF
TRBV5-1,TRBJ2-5,CASSLVGQIQETQYF
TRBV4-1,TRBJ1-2,CASSQALGQSRYGYTF
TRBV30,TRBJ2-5,CAWSVLASGRAGRETQYF
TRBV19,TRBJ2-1,CASRQSAGSSYNEQFF
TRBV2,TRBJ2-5,CASMEETQYF
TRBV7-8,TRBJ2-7,CASSYRGLAAYEQYF
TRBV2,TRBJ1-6,CASSEGGGPLHF
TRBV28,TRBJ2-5,CASSSSRRIRETQYF
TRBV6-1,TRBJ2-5,CASSAVGNQETQYF
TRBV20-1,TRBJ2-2,CSAKSNDLVGELFF
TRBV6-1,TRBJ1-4,CASSEAHRVGEKLFF
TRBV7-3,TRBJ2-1,CASSLTSGKVNEQFF
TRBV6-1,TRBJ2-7,CASSYVAGGHEQYF
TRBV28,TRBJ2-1,CASKGQEYNEQFF
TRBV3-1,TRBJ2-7,CASSQDVGDSYEQYF
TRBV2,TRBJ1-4,CASSVTGTQGEKLFF
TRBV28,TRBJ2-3,CASSSHGAGGLFSTDTQYF
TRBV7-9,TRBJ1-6,CASSLERGGGYSPLHF
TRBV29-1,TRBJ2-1,CSVTEPDRSNEQFF
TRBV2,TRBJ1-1,CASGRDGRVMNTEAFF
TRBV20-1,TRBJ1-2,CSARVKSNGYTF
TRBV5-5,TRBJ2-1,CASSLGLAGSREQFF